A single sample is the source of the 24 T cell receptor beta chains below, sequenced in a study of T cells in Graves' hyperthyroidism and ophthalmopathy. The CDR3 regions of TCR beta were amplified from RNA transcripts. The HTBI set primed first-round TCR CDR3 RT-PCR. TCRdb itself ran the multiplex PCR reads through MiXCR, one entry per CDR3 protein. The sample holds 450,000 to 700,000 distinct CDR3 sequences; around 42% are singletons and the top ten take around 20%. The sample consisted of peripheral blood or thyroid tissue (not recorded which). The receptors were sampled from an adult woman with Graves' disease, either hyperthyroidism or ophthalmopathy (not recorded which).

This clonotype was detected many times. V is TRBV9 and J is TRBJ1-1, with D uncertain. Between the trimmed V and J ends, which lost 0 bases and 9 bases, there was a span of 12 bases. Germline CDR1 reads SGDLS; CDR2 reads YYNGEE. The CDR3 sequence is 13 residues long. Here the CDR3 DNA reads TGTGCCAGCAGCGTAGTTTCAGGAGGGAAAGCTTTCTTT. Encoded protein: CASSVVSGGKAFF.

The chain employs TRBV7-3 and TRBJ1-2; D call uncertain. CDR1 and CDR2 (germline): SGHTA, FQGTGA. V was clipped by 7 bases and J by 5 bases, with 14 bases between them. The CDR3 contains 13 residues. The CDR3 DNA reads TGTGCCAGCAACAACGAACTGATTTATGGCTACACCTTC. It translates to CASNNELIYGYTF.

This clonotype showed up many times. The chain carries TRBV5-1 and TRBJ1-6, with D uncertain. From germline, CDR1 is SGHRS and CDR2 YFSETQ. This CDR3 has 17 residues. The V end lost 0 bases, the J end lost 0 bases, and 10 bases lay between the germline ends. In DNA form, the CDR3 reads TGCGCCAGCAGCTTGGAGGGCAGGCACTCCTATAATTCACCCCTCCACTTT. It is translated as CASSLEGRHSYNSPLHF.

J is TRBJ2-7 and V is TRBV29-1; 7 nucleotides agree with TRBD1. CDR1 and CDR2 (germline): SQVTM, ANQGSEA. The CDR3 totals 12 residues. After removal of 7 bases from V and 9 bases from J, the junction contained 12 bases not matched to a gene. The CDR3 loop reads CSGTGTERAQYF. CDR3 sequence (DNA): TGCAGCGGGACCGGGACAGAGCGTGCGCAGTACTTC.

The gene calls are TRBV10-1 and TRBJ1-5; a weak D match, TRBD1 (5 bases). Germline loops: CDR1 WNHNN, CDR2 SYGVQD (reference sequence). This CDR3 spans 17 amino acids. V shed 1 base and J shed 2 bases, with 15 bases lying between them. CDR3 sequence (DNA): TGCGCCAGCAGTGAGTTAATCAGGGTGTTGGGCAATCAGCCCCAGCATTTT. It codes for CASSELIRVLGNQPQHF.

The rearrangement joins TRBV12-3 or TRBV12-4 to TRBJ2-7; TRBD1 is a possible D gene (5 bases). The CDR3 has 15 residues. Between the trimmed V and J ends, which lost 2 bases and 1 base, there was a span of 12 bases. The chain's CDR3 is CASSLTGRTSYEQYF. The CDR3 region has the DNA TGTGCCAGCAGTTTAACAGGACGGACATCCTACGAGCAGTACTTC.

This clonotype was observed many times. The chain couples TRBV11-3 to TRBJ1-3; D remains ambiguous. CDR1 and CDR2 from the germline V gene are SGHNT and YENEEA. The CDR3 loop spans 12 amino acids. Trimming pared 2 bases from V and 14 bases from J, leaving 13 bases between. The chain's CDR3 is CASSLPDGVVYF. The CDR3 DNA follows: TGTGCCAGCAGCTTACCCGATGGTGTAGTATATTTT.

The rearrangement links TRBV20-1 to TRBJ2-1; 8 bases match TRBD2. J was trimmed by 8 bases and V by 3 bases; bases with no gene match: 9. Germline V lookup: CDR1 DFQATT, CDR2 SNEGSKA (reference sequence). CDR3 length: 14 amino acids. CDR3 in DNA: TGCAGTGCTAGGTCCGGGAGGGATATAGATGAGCAGTTCTTC. Protein sequence: CSARSGRDIDEQFF.

The rearrangement uses TRBV4-1 and TRBJ1-2, with 7 bases aligning to TRBD1. Germline lookup yields CDR1 MGHRA and CDR2 YSYEKL. J lost 9 bases, V lost 3 bases, and 7 bases had no gene match. CDR3 length equals 13 residues. In DNA, the CDR3 is TGCGCCAGCAGCCAGGACAGGCTCTTCAGCTACACCTTC. Translating it yields CASSQDRLFSYTF.

The chain links TRBV20-1 to TRBJ1-2; D call uncertain. Germline lookup yields CDR1 DFQATT and CDR2 SNEGSKA (reference sequence). V lost 3 bases and J 0 bases, leaving 11 bases between the germline ends. The CDR3 runs to 14 residues. The CDR3 protein is CSARLRRANYGYTF. The CDR3 nucleotides are TGCAGTGCTAGGCTACGACGTGCTAACTATGGCTACACCTTC.

This clonotype was counted many times. The chain is built from TRBV7-9 and TRBJ1-1; tentative D call: TRBD1 (5 bases). Trimming took 5 bases from V and 6 from J, leaving 10 bases between them. Germline values: CDR1 SEHNR, CDR2 FQNEAQ (reference sequence). The CDR3 has 12 amino acids. CDR3 region: CASSIGTSEAFF. CDR3 nucleotides: TGTGCCAGCAGCATTGGGACCTCTGAAGCTTTCTTT.

This clonotype was picked up many times. This chain links TRBV6-1 with TRBJ2-7; TRBD1 aligns across 7 bases. V lost 2 bases to trimming and J lost 7 bases; unmatched junction nucleotides: 14. Germline loops: CDR1 MNHNS, CDR2 SASEGT. The CDR3 is 16 amino acids. This CDR3 reads CASSEYRTGLGGEQYF. The CDR3 DNA is TGTGCCAGCAGTGAATATAGGACAGGCCTAGGTGGGGAGCAGTACTTC.

The chain uses TRBV29-1 and TRBJ1-1; 9 bases agree with TRBD1. The V gene's germline CDR1 is SQVTM and CDR2 ANQGSEA. The CDR3 covers 15 residues. V trimming: 6 bases; J trimming: 0 bases; junction bases outside the gene matches: 8. CDR3 bases: TGCAGCGTGAAAACAGGGGGCTTGGTGAACACTGAAGCTTTCTTT. This encodes CSVKTGGLVNTEAFF.

This clonotype was seen ten or more times. The V gene is TRBV10-3, the J gene TRBJ1-5; D is undetermined. The germline V gene has CDR1 ENHRY and CDR2 SYGVKD. The CDR3 runs to 17 residues. Trimming pared 0 bases from V and 0 bases from J, leaving 12 bases between. This chain's CDR3 is CAISESGGWYSNQPQHF. In DNA form, the CDR3 reads TGTGCCATCAGTGAGTCTGGCGGCTGGTATAGCAATCAGCCCCAGCATTTT.

Ten or more counts support this clonotype. The V call is TRBV5-1, the J call TRBJ2-5; 12 positions match TRBD1. CDR3 size: 15 residues. Germline V gene lookup returns CDR1 SGHRS and CDR2 YFSETQ. V trimming: 4 bases; J trimming: 4 bases; junction bases outside the gene matches: 5. The CDR3 reads CASSGTGGFRETQYF. The CDR3 region has the DNA TGCGCCAGCAGCGGGACAGGGGGCTTTAGAGAGACCCAGTACTTC. The whole variable domain, remainder taken from reference TRBV5-1 and TRBJ2-5, is KAGVTQTPRYLIKTRGQQVTLSCSPISGHRSVSWYQQTPGQGLQFLFEYFSETQRNKGNFPGRFSGRQFSNSRSEMNVSTLELGDSALYLCASSGTGGFRETQYFGPGTRLLVL.

The chain has TRBV29-1 and TRBJ2-7, with D unresolved. Trimming removed 6 bases from V and 5 bases from J, with 11 bases in between. The germline CDR1 and CDR2 sequences are SQVTM and ANQGSEA. The CDR3 extends over 11 amino acids. The CDR3 region has the DNA TGCAGCGTCAAAGGTTTCGACGAGCAGTACTTC. Translated: CSVKGFDEQYF.

In regard to this clonotype: One end of the junction varies from germline; a read error may be responsible. The V gene is TRBV5-1, the J gene TRBJ1-2; 9 bases agree with TRBD1. Germline V lookup: CDR1 SGHRS, CDR2 YFSETQ. The CDR3 covers 13 residues. CDR3: CASSEDGTGTWHF. The CDR3 nucleotides read TGCGCCAGCAGCGAGGACGGGACAGGGACCTGGCACTTC.

This clonotype was observed at least ten times. The rearrangement links TRBV7-6 to TRBJ2-7; D unresolved. The CDR3 spans 15 residues. Germline V gene sequence: CDR1 SGHVS, CDR2 FNYEAQ. Trimming left V 6 bases short and J 4 bases short, with 19 bases between. The CDR3 is CASSQARNFGYEQYF. DNA of the CDR3: TGTGCCAGCAGTCAGGCCCGTAATTTTGGTTACGAGCAGTACTTC. The variable domain in full, with the rest retrieved from reference TRBV7-6 and TRBJ2-7, is GAGVSQSPRYKVTKRGQDVALRCDPISGHVSLYWYRQALGQGPEFLTYFNYEAQQDKSGLPNDRFSAERPEGSISTLTIQRTEQRDSAMYRCASSQARNFGYEQYFGPGTRLTVT.

A few counts support this clonotype. The chain uses TRBV27 and TRBJ2-7, with no clear D. CDR1 is MNHEY and CDR2 is SMNVEV in the germline V gene (reference sequence). The CDR3 covers 14 residues. Trimming left V 3 bases short and J 1 base short, with 10 bases between. The CDR3 DNA reads TGTGCCAGCAGTTTTGGGGTAGGGTCCTACGAGCAGTACTTC. This translates into CASSFGVGSYEQYF.

This clonotype showed up just a few times. This clone may be a read error of a much larger clone one base away. CDR3 sequence: CASSLSSLYEQYF. CDR3 bases: TGTGCCAGCAGCTTATCTAGCCTCTACGAGCAGTACTTC. This chain connects TRBV7-6 to TRBJ2-7, with D maybe TRBD2 (5 bases). The CDR3 has 13 residues. Deletions cut 2 bases from V and 3 bases from J, with 8 bases between. CDR1 SGHVS and CDR2 FNYEAQ come from the germline V gene.

In regard to this clonotype: This likely comes from a read error, as the CDR3 has no conserved phenylalanine or tryptophan at its end. The DNA is left out, because the CDR3 cannot be placed on it with certainty; the CDR3 is given as TCRdb lists it. The chain links TRBV24-1 to TRBJ2-6; TRBD2 is the table's D call, not checked against the DNA. The CDR3 is 8 amino acids long, termini counted. In germline, CDR1 is KGHDR, CDR2 SFDVKD. CDR3: CATSDATS.

The chain's CDR3 is CAWSALGFSGELFF. Here the CDR3 DNA reads TGTGCCTGGAGTGCGCTGGGGTTTTCCGGGGAGCTGTTTTTT. The chain joins TRBV30 to TRBJ2-2; D not resolved. Germline V gene sequence: CDR1 GTSNPN, CDR2 SVGIG (reference sequence). CDR3 length equals 14 residues. V lost 1 base and J 6 bases, leaving 12 bases between the germline ends.

This sequence joins TRBV10-3 and TRBJ1-3; no clear D. V was cut by 11 bases and J by 4 bases, with 9 bases left in between. From germline, CDR1 is ENHRY and CDR2 SYGVKD. The CDR3 is made up of 11 amino acids. As DNA, the CDR3 is TGTGCCGGCCGAGGGGGAAACACCATATATTTT. Translated, it gives CAGRGGNTIYF.

Regarding this clonotype: The conserved phenylalanine or tryptophan is not found at the CDR3 terminus, so this likely reflects a read error. Because the CDR3's place on the DNA is in doubt, the DNA is left out and the CDR3 is given as listed by TCRdb. V is TRBV2 and J is TRBJ2-7; TRBD1 reflects the table's D call only, with no check against the DNA. The CDR3 has 9 amino acids, counting both end residues. CDR1 is SNHLY, CDR2 FYNNEI, per germline. CDR3 sequence reads: CANSQDRGG.